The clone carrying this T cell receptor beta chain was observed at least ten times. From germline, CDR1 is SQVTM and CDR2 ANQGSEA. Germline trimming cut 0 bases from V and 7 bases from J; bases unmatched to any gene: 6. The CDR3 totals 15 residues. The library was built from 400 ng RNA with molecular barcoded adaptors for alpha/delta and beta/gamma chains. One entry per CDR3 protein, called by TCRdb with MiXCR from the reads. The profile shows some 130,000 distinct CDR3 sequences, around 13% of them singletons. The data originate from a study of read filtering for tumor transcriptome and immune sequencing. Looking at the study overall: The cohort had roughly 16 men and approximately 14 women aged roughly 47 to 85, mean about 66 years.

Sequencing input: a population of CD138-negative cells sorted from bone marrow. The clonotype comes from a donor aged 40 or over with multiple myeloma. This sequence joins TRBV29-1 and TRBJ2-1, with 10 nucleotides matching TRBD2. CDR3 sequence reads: CSVEDQLAGDNEQFF. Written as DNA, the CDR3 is TGCAGCGTTGAAGATCAGCTAGCGGGAGATAATGAGCAGTTCTTC.